These 31 T cell receptor beta chains originate from one sample sequenced in a study of blood T cell repertoires in COVID-19. Only in-frame clones appear in the TCRdb table, and some are missing; sequencing was by immunoSEQ multiplex PCR. The sample yields 100,000 or so clones, roughly 86% seen once. Sequencing input: peripheral blood. The source of these receptors is a man aged 45-60 years with active or convalescent COVID-19.

V is TRBV16 and J is TRBJ2-3; weak D call: TRBD2 (7 bases). Trimming left V 4 bases short and J 3 bases short, with 14 bases between. In germline, CDR1 is KGHSY, CDR2 FQNENV. The CDR3 runs 15 residues. CDR3 region: CASSLRGGDTDTQYF. For the CDR3, the DNA is TGTGCCAGCAGCCTCCGAGGGGGGGATACAGATACGCAGTATTTT.

This clone was counted once. The chain couples TRBV3-1 (or the pseudogene TRBV3-2) to TRBJ2-3, with D possibly being TRBD1 (5 bases). The CDR3 covers 14 residues. Trimming stripped 5 bases from V and 3 bases from J, with 12 bases between. Germline CDR1 LGHDT, CDR2 YNNKEL (reference sequence). The CDR3 DNA follows: TGTGCCAGCAGCTCACCAGGGTTTACAGATACGCAGTATTTT. Its protein is CASSSPGFTDTQYF.

The chain employs TRBV6-5 and TRBJ1-5, with 10 positions matching TRBD1. The CDR3 has 14 residues. J was trimmed by 5 bases and V by 5 bases; bases with no gene match: 3. Germline lookup yields CDR1 MNHEY and CDR2 SVGAGI. The CDR3 loop reads CASSRGQGDQPQHF. The CDR3 nucleotides are TGTGCCAGCAGTCGCGGACAGGGGGATCAGCCCCAGCATTTT.

The chain recombines TRBV10-2 with TRBJ2-2, with 9 bases matching TRBD2. CDR1 and CDR2 from the germline V gene are WSHSY and SAAADI. There are 16 residues in the CDR3. Germline trimming cut 6 bases from V and 0 bases from J; bases unmatched to any gene: 5. DNA of the CDR3: TGCGCCAGCAGGCGAGCGGGGGGAACGAACACCGGGGAGCTGTTTTTT. Residues: CASRRAGGTNTGELFF.

The rearrangement uses TRBV6-2 or TRBV6-3 and TRBJ2-7, with D perhaps TRBD1 (5 bases). The germline V and J ends were trimmed by 0 bases and 2 bases, with 14 bases remaining between them. The CDR3 loop spans 16 amino acids. The germline V gene has CDR1 MNHEY and CDR2 SVGEGT. CDR3 DNA: TGTGCCAGCAGTTACTCGAATGGTCGACAGACCTACGAGCAGTACTTC. Protein product: CASSYSNGRQTYEQYF.

This chain connects TRBV5-8 to TRBJ2-7; TRBD1 is a possible D gene (5 bases). Trimming left V 1 base short and J 3 bases short, with 14 bases between. The CDR3 loop spans 15 amino acids. CDR1 and CDR2 (germline): SGHTS, YDEGEE. CDR3 bases: TGTGCCAGCAGCTTGTGGATACAGGCAAGCTACGAGCAGTACTTC. Translation gives CASSLWIQASYEQYF.

This clone was observed a single time. The rearrangement joins TRBV5-5 to TRBJ2-5, with D maybe TRBD1 (6 bases). The V gene's germline CDR1 is SGHKS and CDR2 YYEKEE (reference sequence). V dropped 6 bases and J dropped 4 bases, with 13 bases sitting between them. CDR3 size: 13 residues. Written as DNA, the CDR3 is TGTGCCAGCATCCCGACAGGTGGAGAGACCCAGTACTTC. It encodes CASIPTGGETQYF.

There are a few counts of this clone. This rearrangement joins TRBV19 to TRBJ2-5; 9 nucleotides agree with TRBD1. Germline trimming cut 5 bases from V and 1 base from J; bases unmatched to any gene: 2. The CDR3 contains 14 residues. Germline V gene data show CDR1 as LNHDA and CDR2 as SQIVND (reference sequence). Written as DNA, the CDR3 is TGTGCCAGTAGTGCGACAGGGGGCCAAGAGACCCAGTACTTC. Its protein product is CASSATGGQETQYF. The full variable domain, with the rest looked up from reference TRBV19 and TRBJ2-5, is DGGITQSPKYLFRKEGQNVTLSCEQNLNHDAMYWYRQDPGQGLRLIYYSQIVNDFQKGDIAEGYSVSREKKESFPLTVTSAQKNPTAFYLCASSATGGQETQYFGPGTRLLVL.

The chain carries TRBV29-1 and TRBJ1-1; TRBD1 might be the D (5 bases). CDR1 and CDR2 (germline): SQVTM, ANQGSEA. The CDR3 sequence is 13 residues long. Trimming removed 3 bases at V and 5 bases at J, with 13 bases between. This chain's CDR3 is CSVDPGEGTEAFF. The CDR3 DNA sequence: TGCAGCGTTGATCCGGGGGAGGGGACTGAAGCTTTCTTT.

The gene calls are TRBV7-2 and TRBJ2-2, with D hard to call. The germline V gene has CDR1 SGHTA and CDR2 FQGNSA. The germline V and J ends were trimmed by 7 bases and 3 bases, with 12 bases remaining between them. The CDR3 covers 14 residues. CDR3 DNA: TGTGCCAGCACCGTAACTCAGGACACCGGGGAGCTGTTTTTT. Translating it yields CASTVTQDTGELFF.

This chain uses TRBV12-3 or TRBV12-4 with TRBJ2-5; 12 bases are a match to TRBD2. With V trimmed by 8 bases and J by 4 bases, 2 bases remained unmatched. The CDR3 loop spans 13 amino acids. For the CDR3, the DNA is TGTGCCAGCCGACTAGCGGGGGCAGAGACCCAGTACTTC. Protein: CASRLAGAETQYF.

V is TRBV29-1 and J is TRBJ1-5; TRBD1 matches at 10 bases. The J segment lost 4 bases and the V segment lost 4 bases, leaving 1 base of the junction unmatched. Looked up from germline, CDR1 is SQVTM and CDR2 is ANQGSEA. The CDR3 loop spans 13 amino acids. The CDR3 DNA is TGCAGCGTTGGGGGACAGGGGAATCAGCCCCAGCATTTT. Encoded protein: CSVGGQGNQPQHF.

The chain uses TRBV7-9 and TRBJ2-3; D possibly corresponds to TRBD2 (5 bases). Trimming took 1 base from V and 2 from J, leaving 13 bases between them. Germline-derived CDR1 and CDR2 are SEHNR and FQNEAQ (reference sequence). The length of the CDR3 is 16 residues. CDR3 loop: CASSLGRAAYTDTQYF. CDR3 in DNA: TGTGCCAGCAGCTTAGGGCGGGCCGCATACACAGATACGCAGTATTTT.

This clone was seen once. The rearrangement links TRBV28 to TRBJ2-3, with D perhaps TRBD2 (5 bases). There are 15 residues in the CDR3. Trimming cost V 3 bases and J 5 bases, with 15 bases left between them. The germline gives CDR1 MDHEN, CDR2 SYDVKM. The CDR3 sequence: CASSLGGGSGDTQYF. The CDR3 DNA reads as TGTGCCAGCAGTTTGGGCGGTGGCAGCGGAGATACGCAGTATTTT.

The chain recombines TRBV5-1 with TRBJ1-2; TRBD1 agrees at 8 bases. With V trimmed by 4 bases and J by 8 bases, 7 bases remained unmatched. Germline CDR1 and CDR2: SGHRS and YFSETQ. The CDR3 covers 13 residues. CDR3 sequence (DNA): TGCGCCAGCAGCCAGGACAGGGTAGGAGGCTACACCTTC. It yields the protein CASSQDRVGGYTF.

The CDR3, as DNA: TGTGCCAGCAGGGGGGGTGCCGGGACAGGGAACACTGAAGCTTTCTTT. It specifies CASRGGAGTGNTEAFF. The chain recombines TRBV27 with TRBJ1-1; 8 bases align to TRBD1. The CDR3 is 16 amino acids. The germline CDR1 and CDR2 sequences are MNHEY and SMNVEV (reference sequence). Trimming took 6 bases from V and 1 from J; bases not matched to a gene: 10.

This clone was seen only a few times. V gene TRBV4-3 combines with J gene TRBJ2-5, with TRBD2 identical over 7 bases. This CDR3 has 15 residues. The junction had 6 bases not matched to a gene; V was cut back by 0 bases and J by 5 bases. Germline CDR1 LGHNA, CDR2 YSLEER. CDR3 amino acids: CASSQDNSGGETQYF. The CDR3 region has the DNA TGCGCCAGCAGCCAAGATAACTCCGGGGGGGAGACCCAGTACTTC.

J is TRBJ2-1 and V is TRBV6-6, with 7 bases that match TRBD1. With 6 bases clipped from V and 5 bases from J, the junction kept 10 bases outside the gene matches. CDR1 is MNHNY, CDR2 SVGAGI, per germline (reference sequence). The CDR3 covers 15 residues. CDR3 DNA: TGTGCCAGCAGGGTTTACAGGGGAAAAAACAATGAGCAGTTCTTC. Its protein is CASRVYRGKNNEQFF.

This clone occurred once. The CDR3 is CASSPLTSGGGQYF. CDR3 DNA: TGTGCCAGCAGCCCCTTGACTAGCGGGGGGGGCCAGTACTTC. This chain links TRBV9 with TRBJ2-5; 14 bases line up with TRBD2. The V gene's germline CDR1 is SGDLS and CDR2 YYNGEE. The CDR3 loop spans 14 amino acids. The J segment lost 10 bases and the V segment lost 4 bases, leaving 6 bases of the junction unmatched.

V and J are TRBV18 and TRBJ2-7, with 7 bases that match TRBD1. Germline assignment: CDR1 KGHSH and CDR2 LQKENI. The junction had 0 bases not matched to a gene; V was cut back by 0 bases and J by 4 bases. This CDR3 comprises 13 residues. The CDR3 region has the DNA TGTGCCAGCTCACCACCGGGACAGTACGAGCAGTACGTC. Translating gives CASSPPGQYEQYV.

This chain links TRBV4-1 with TRBJ2-5; weak D call: TRBD2 (5 bases). V lost 3 bases and J 5 bases, leaving 16 bases between the germline ends. CDR3 length: 15 residues. Germline loops: CDR1 MGHRA, CDR2 YSYEKL. CDR3 nucleotides: TGCGCCAGCAGCCACCTACGGGGTATGGCGGAGACCCAGTACTTC. Protein product: CASSHLRGMAETQYF.

This clone was found once. The chain employs TRBV6-5 and TRBJ1-2, with 9 bases aligning to TRBD1. Germline V gene sequence: CDR1 MNHEY, CDR2 SVGAGI. The CDR3 is 14 amino acids. The V gene end was trimmed by 5 bases and the J gene end by 7 bases; junction bases not matched to a gene: 8. DNA for the CDR3: TGTGCCAGCAGTAGGGACAGGGCGCCGGGTGGCTACACCTTC. This encodes CASSRDRAPGGYTF.

This clone was seen only a few times. The chain joins TRBV18 to TRBJ2-5, with D possibly TRBD1 on 6 matching bases. The germline V gene encodes CDR1 KGHSH and CDR2 LQKENI. CDR3 length: 13 amino acids. Trimming left V 2 bases short and J 2 bases short, with 6 bases between. Here the CDR3 reads CASSPTGQETQYF. The DNA of the CDR3 is TGTGCCAGCTCACCAACAGGGCAAGAGACCCAGTACTTC.

The rearrangement links TRBV4-1 to TRBJ2-6; D uncertain. Trimming pared 0 bases from V and 0 bases from J, leaving 9 bases between. Per the germline V gene, CDR1 is MGHRA and CDR2 is YSYEKL. The CDR3 is 17 residues long. The chain's CDR3 is CASSQDRSFSGANVLTF. The CDR3 bases are TGCGCCAGCAGCCAAGATCGAAGCTTCTCTGGGGCCAACGTCCTGACTTTC.

This rearrangement joins TRBV24-1 to TRBJ1-4, with TRBD1 as a possible D gene (6 bases). CDR1 KGHDR and CDR2 SFDVKD come from the germline V gene. This CDR3 is 14 amino acids long. The germline V and J ends were trimmed by 8 bases and 8 bases, with 17 bases remaining between them. CDR3 sequence reads: CATNTTGVQEKLFF. The CDR3 DNA follows: TGTGCCACCAACACGACAGGTGTACAGGAAAAACTGTTTTTT.

With regard to this clone: A read error may account for a junction end that differs from germline. The rearrangement links TRBV7-9 to TRBJ2-6; TRBD2 might be the D (5 bases). The CDR3 consists of 19 residues. In germline, CDR1 is SEHNR, CDR2 FQNEAQ (reference sequence). CDR3 protein: CASSLASGSQDSGANVLTF. The CDR3 bases are TGTGCCAGCAGCCTAGCCTCAGGTTCCCAAGACTCTGGGGCCAACGTCCTGACTTTC.

The rearrangement joins TRBV18 to TRBJ1-4; the match to TRBD1 covers 9 bases. J gave up 8 bases and V 2 bases, and 6 bases lay outside the gene matches. Per germline, CDR1 KGHSH and CDR2 LQKENI. The CDR3 extends over 15 amino acids. CDR3 sequence (DNA): TGTGCCAGCTCACCAGTCCGGGACAGGGACGAAAAACTGTTTTTT. It specifies CASSPVRDRDEKLFF.

The CDR3 region has the DNA TGTGCCAGCAGTTGGGGCCTAGCGAGGGAGCAGTACGTC. Translating it yields CASSWGLAREQYV. The rearrangement links TRBV28 to TRBJ2-7; TRBD2 is a possible D gene (6 bases). The CDR3 spans 13 residues. The germline V gene encodes CDR1 MDHEN and CDR2 SYDVKM. Trimming removed 4 bases at V and 7 bases at J, with 14 bases between.

The chain recombines TRBV12-3 or TRBV12-4 with TRBJ2-7, with a weak D call TRBD2 (6 bases). This CDR3 region has 13 residues. The V end was cut by 3 bases, the J end by 1 base, with 7 bases between. CDR3 coding DNA: TGTGCCAGCAGTTTGGAGGGATCCTACGAGCAGTACGTC. It specifies CASSLEGSYEQYV.

The chain combines TRBV7-2 with TRBJ2-1; a weak D match, TRBD1 (5 bases). Trimming took 2 bases from V and 5 from J, leaving 10 bases between them. This CDR3 contains 14 residues. Per germline, CDR1 SGHTA and CDR2 FQGNSA. In DNA form, the CDR3 reads TGTGCCAGCAGCTTACAGGGCCTAAACAATGAGCAGTTCTTC. Translating gives CASSLQGLNNEQFF.

This clone was recorded a few times. The chain carries TRBV12-3 or TRBV12-4 and TRBJ2-2; D might be TRBD2 (6 bases). Trimming removed 4 bases at V and 4 bases at J, with 7 bases between. The CDR3 sequence is 13 residues long. CDR3 amino acids: CASSWGVTGELFF. CDR3 nucleotides: TGTGCCAGCAGTTGGGGGGTCACCGGGGAGCTGTTTTTT.